The 25 T cell receptor beta chains below were found in one sample sequenced in a study of stem cell transplantation in POMP-related autoinflammatory disease. This table comes from immunoSEQ multiplex PCR, and its TCRdb copy is limited to in-frame clones, with some not included. The table includes some 68,000 clones, approximately 90% detected once. The starting material was CD4+ T cells from PBMCs, obtained after stem cell transplantation. The receptors come from a human patient with POMP-related autoinflammation and immune dysregulation (PRAID). Some T cells may originate from the graft donor.

The J gene is TRBJ2-2, the V gene TRBV4-2; D unresolved. The V gene's germline CDR1 is LGHNA and CDR2 YNFKEQ. Trimming shortened V by 2 bases and J by 0 bases, and 10 bases separated the two germline ends. This CDR3 is 16 amino acids long. This chain's CDR3 is CASSQKTAPNTGELFF. As DNA, the CDR3 is TGTGCCAGCAGCCAAAAGACGGCTCCGAACACCGGGGAGCTGTTTTTT.

The DNA for the CDR3 is TGTGCCAGCAGTGAACCGGGACACCGGTGGGAATCACCCCAGCATTTT. This codes for CASSEPGHRWESPQHF. V and J are TRBV6-1 and TRBJ1-5; D is perhaps TRBD1 (6 bases). Germline V gene sequence: CDR1 MNHNS, CDR2 SASEGT. V shed 2 bases and J shed 10 bases, with 21 bases lying between them. This CDR3 has 16 amino acids.

This sequence joins TRBV20-1 and TRBJ2-1; tentative D call: TRBD2 (6 bases). Germline-derived CDR1 and CDR2 are DFQATT and SNEGSKA (reference sequence). This CDR3 spans 11 amino acids. V gave up 6 bases and J gave up 7 bases, with 10 bases separating them. The CDR3 sequence is CSAGRLNEQFF. The DNA of the CDR3 is TGCAGTGCGGGGAGGTTAAATGAGCAGTTCTTC.

The rearrangement uses TRBV28 and TRBJ2-7, with TRBD1 as a possible D gene (6 bases). Trimming took off 5 bases at V and 8 bases at J, with 16 bases between the two ends. From germline, CDR1 is MDHEN and CDR2 SYDVKM. This CDR3 contains 13 residues. CDR3 sequence (DNA): TGTGCCAGCAGTACAGGGCGACTTAGGCAGCAGTACTTC. It yields the protein CASSTGRLRQQYF.

This rearrangement joins TRBV24-1 to TRBJ1-1; TRBD1 matches 7 bases. The CDR3 is 13 amino acids. Trimming at V came to 4 bases and at J to 9 bases, leaving 7 bases not matched to a gene. Per germline, CDR1 KGHDR and CDR2 SFDVKD. The DNA of the CDR3 is TGTGCCACCAGTGACCCTGGGACAGAACAAGCTTTCTTT. Protein: CATSDPGTEQAFF.

In its sample, this clone was seen once. This chain joins TRBV30 and TRBJ2-2; D unclear. Trimming removed 2 bases from V and 8 bases from J, with 6 bases in between. This CDR3 region has 11 residues. Germline V CDR1 and CDR2: GTSNPN, SVGIG (reference sequence). The CDR3 region is CAWSWEGELFF. In nucleotides, the CDR3 is TGTGCCTGGAGTTGGGAAGGGGAGCTGTTTTTT.

The CDR3 DNA reads as TGCGCCAGCAGCTTAGGACTGTCCAATCAGCCCCAGCATTTT. Encoded protein: CASSLGLSNQPQHF. This chain connects TRBV5-1 to TRBJ1-5; D remains unclear. Trimming stripped 2 bases from V and 3 bases from J, with 9 bases between. The CDR3 totals 14 residues. Germline loops: CDR1 SGHRS, CDR2 YFSETQ.

The CDR3 loop reads CASSKGETGELFF. The CDR3 DNA is TGTGCCTCCAGCAAGGGGGAAACCGGGGAGCTGTTTTTT. The chain combines TRBV10-3 with TRBJ2-2; tentatively, D is TRBD1 (6 bases). The CDR3 has 13 amino acids. V lost 11 bases, J lost 5 bases, and 15 bases lay in between. Germline lookup yields CDR1 ENHRY and CDR2 SYGVKD.

J is TRBJ2-7 and V is TRBV27; 7 bases map to TRBD1. Germline V gene lookup returns CDR1 MNHEY and CDR2 SMNVEV (reference sequence). This CDR3 is built from 17 residues. Trimming took 2 bases from V and 4 from J; bases not matched to a gene: 14. CDR3 sequence (DNA): TGTGCCAGCAGTTTAGGGGCTCCGAGGACAGGATCTTACGAGCAGTACTTC. It specifies CASSLGAPRTGSYEQYF.

V and J are TRBV3-1 (or the pseudogene TRBV3-2) and TRBJ2-7, with 7 bases fitting TRBD1. Unmatched junction bases numbered 6, after V lost 5 bases and J lost 8 bases. Germline values: CDR1 LGHDT, CDR2 YNNKEL (reference sequence). The CDR3 loop spans 12 amino acids. Written as DNA, the CDR3 is TGTGCCAGCAGCTCCCGACAGGGTAAGCAGTACTTC. Encoded protein: CASSSRQGKQYF.

V and J are TRBV4-2 and TRBJ2-5; TRBD2 matches 7 bases. Germline V CDR1 and CDR2: LGHNA, YNFKEQ. V lost 1 base, J lost 5 bases, and 13 bases stayed unmatched. The CDR3 is 17 residues long. CDR3 DNA: TGTGCCAGCAGCCAAGCTTTCGGACTAGTGGGCGGTGAGACCCAGTACTTC. Translating it yields CASSQAFGLVGGETQYF.

CDR3 sequence: CASSEVLGQPQHF. The DNA for the CDR3 is TGTGCCAGCAGTGAAGTCTTGGGTCAGCCCCAGCATTTT. The chain carries TRBV2 and TRBJ1-5; D is ambiguous. Looked up from germline, CDR1 is SNHLY and CDR2 is FYNNEI. Trimming shortened V by 1 base and J by 6 bases, and 7 bases separated the two germline ends. The CDR3 totals 13 residues.

This clone was observed a single time. This chain links TRBV5-1 with TRBJ1-5, with D possibly matching TRBD1 (6 bases). Germline V CDR1 and CDR2: SGHRS, YFSETQ. The ends were cut back, 4 bases at V and 3 bases at J, with 14 bases in the middle. The CDR3 is 15 residues long. The CDR3 is CASSEGGYVNQPQHF. The DNA for the CDR3 is TGCGCCAGCAGCGAGGGGGGGTACGTCAATCAGCCCCAGCATTTT.

The rearrangement links TRBV19 to TRBJ1-6; TRBD1 is a possible D gene (6 bases). There are 17 residues in the CDR3. Trimming cost V 3 bases and J 0 bases, with 12 bases left between them. Per the germline V gene, CDR1 is LNHDA and CDR2 is SQIVND (reference sequence). CDR3 DNA sequence: TGTGCCAGTAGTATCCGGCAGGGGAGCTCCTATAATTCACCCCTCCACTTT. It translates to CASSIRQGSSYNSPLHF.

V is TRBV7-2 and J is TRBJ1-2; TRBD1 might be the D (5 bases). Germline CDR1 is SGHTA and CDR2 is FQGNSA. The CDR3 has 15 residues. Trimming shortened V by 5 bases and J by 5 bases, and 18 bases separated the two germline ends. The CDR3: CASSRGGPIGYGYTF. The DNA of the CDR3 is TGTGCCAGCAGCCGGGGGGGACCTATCGGTTATGGCTACACCTTC. The full variable domain, with the rest looked up from reference TRBV7-2 and TRBJ1-2, is GAGVSQSPSNKVTEKGKDVELRCDPISGHTALYWYRQSLGQGLEFLIYFQGNSAPDKSGLPSDRFSAERTGGSVSTLTIQRTQQEDSAVYLCASSRGGPIGYGYTFGSGTRLTVV.

The chain has TRBV28 and TRBJ2-3; D ambiguous. Germline CDR1 MDHEN, CDR2 SYDVKM. V gave up 5 bases and J gave up 3 bases, with 9 bases separating them. This CDR3 spans 13 amino acids. CDR3 in DNA: TGTGCCAGCAGTCCCACAGAGACAGATACGCAGTATTTT. Translation: CASSPTETDTQYF. Using reference TRBV28 and TRBJ2-3 for the parts outside the CDR3, the full variable domain is DVKVTQSSRYLVKRTGEKVFLECVQDMDHENMFWYRQDPGLGLRLIYFSYDVKMKEKGDIPEGYSVSREKKERFSLILESASTNQTSMYLCASSPTETDTQYFGPGTRLTVL.

This chain connects TRBV6-4 to TRBJ2-3; the D gene could be TRBD1 or TRBD2 (6 bases each). CDR3 length equals 14 residues. Germline loops: CDR1 MRHNA, CDR2 SNTAGT. V was pared by 2 bases and J by 6 bases, with 12 bases between. This CDR3 is CASSDVGGADTQYF. The DNA of the CDR3 is TGTGCCAGCAGTGACGTCGGGGGCGCGGATACGCAGTATTTT.

J is TRBJ2-1 and V is TRBV23-1; 7 positions match TRBD1. TRBV23-1 is an ORF, and what it does is uncertain. J gave up 3 bases and V 6 bases, and 11 bases lay outside the gene matches. CDR3 size: 16 residues. The CDR3, as DNA: TGCGCCAGCAGGAGGCCGGGACAGTGGGGCTACAATGAGCAGTTCTTC. This translates into CASRRPGQWGYNEQFF.

The rearrangement uses TRBV30 and TRBJ2-7; D may be TRBD1 (6 bases). CDR1 GTSNPN and CDR2 SVGIG come from the germline V gene (reference sequence). This CDR3 has 14 amino acids. The V and J ends lost 3 bases and 2 bases respectively, with 14 bases between them. CDR3 bases: TGTGCCTGGAGGAGGACAGCAACCACCTACGAGCAGTACTTC. It translates to CAWRRTATTYEQYF.

The chain has TRBV19 and TRBJ1-2, with D hard to call. This CDR3 region has 12 residues. From germline, CDR1 is LNHDA and CDR2 SQIVND (reference sequence). Deletions cut 2 bases from V and 5 bases from J, with 6 bases between. The CDR3 DNA reads TGTGCCAGTAGTATAACCGGATATGGCTACACCTTC. Translation gives CASSITGYGYTF.

V gene TRBV6-5 combines with J gene TRBJ1-2; TRBD1 might be the D (5 bases). The CDR3 has 13 amino acids. CDR1 is MNHEY, CDR2 SVGAGI, per germline. The V and J ends lost 9 bases and 6 bases respectively, with 17 bases between them. The CDR3 spells CASRFAGKDGYTF. The CDR3 DNA reads TGTGCCAGTAGGTTTGCAGGGAAGGATGGCTACACCTTC.

The genes are TRBV28 and TRBJ1-4; D call uncertain. The CDR3 is made up of 12 amino acids. V was trimmed by 2 bases and J by 7 bases, leaving 5 bases between them. The V gene's germline CDR1 is MDHEN and CDR2 SYDVKM. The CDR3 is CASSLRFEKLFF. The CDR3 nucleotides read TGTGCCAGCAGTTTAAGGTTTGAAAAACTGTTTTTT.

About this clone itself: At the DNA level, this CDR3 is encoded by other sequences in the same sample as well. CDR3 residues: CASSSTGSGANVLTF. CDR3 coding DNA: TGCGCCAGCAGCTCGACAGGGTCCGGGGCCAACGTCCTGACTTTC. The chain carries TRBV5-1 and TRBJ2-6; 7 nucleotides match TRBD1. CDR3 size: 15 residues. Germline V CDR1 and CDR2: SGHRS, YFSETQ. V lost 3 bases, J lost 4 bases, and 4 bases stayed unmatched.

The chain has TRBV4-2 and TRBJ1-5, with D possibly matching TRBD1 (5 bases). The germline V gene encodes CDR1 LGHNA and CDR2 YNFKEQ. The CDR3 runs 16 residues. The V end was cut by 6 bases, the J end by 3 bases, with 18 bases between. The CDR3 loop is CASRPRDDGFNQPQHF. CDR3 DNA: TGTGCCAGCAGACCCAGGGACGACGGCTTCAATCAGCCCCAGCATTTT.

The CDR3 DNA is TGTGCCAGTAGTAACCGGGAGGGAGGGCGCGAAAAACTGTTTTTT. Translation: CASSNREGGREKLFF. This rearrangement joins TRBV19 to TRBJ1-4; D gene uncertain. Trimming cost V 4 bases and J 8 bases, with 17 bases left between them. The germline V gene has CDR1 LNHDA and CDR2 SQIVND (reference sequence). This CDR3 has 15 amino acids.